This is a list of T cell receptor beta chains from one sample in a study of blood T cell repertoires in COVID-19. Generated by immunoSEQ multiplex PCR, the TCRdb table keeps only in-frame clones and is missing some. This repertoire shows tens of thousands of clones, roughly 80% found once; its top ten account for roughly 5%. Sequenced material: peripheral blood. These receptors all stem from a man between 65 and 85 years old with acute or convalescent COVID-19. The CDR3 runs from the conserved cysteine through the conserved F or W. A D gene is named only where the DNA matches it firmly. Some rows have no size entry. The others give once, few or many, or a class for an expanded clone.

>once|15|TRBD1|TRBV3-1/TRBV3-2|TRBJ2-7
TGTGCCAGCAGCCAAGGGGGACAGGGAGGGCGCGAGCAGTACTTC
CASSQGGQGGREQYF
>.|15|.|TRBV5-1|TRBJ2-1
TGCGCCAGCAGCTTGGCAGGGGCGGATTACAATGAGCAGTTCTTC
CASSLAGADYNEQFF
>.|14|TRBD1|TRBV10-2|TRBJ1-1
TGCGCCAGCAGTTACGACAGGGGGTTTGGTGAAGCTTTCTTT
CASSYDRGFGEAFF
>once|17|TRBD2|TRBV7-3|TRBJ2-3
TGTGCCAGCAGCCCCACCGGGACTAGCGGCGGCACAGATACGCAGTATTTT
CASSPTGTSGGTDTQYF
>once|17|TRBD2|TRBV20-1|TRBJ2-3
TGCAGTGCTAGTAAGGGACTAGCGGGGGCAGGGGCAGATACGCAGTATTTT
CSASKGLAGAGADTQYF
>.|14|.|TRBV7-9|TRBJ2-1
TGTGCCAGCAGCTTAGGGGCAGGGCGAAATGAGCAGTTCTTC
CASSLGAGRNEQFF
>.|15|.|TRBV5-5|TRBJ2-2
TGTGCCAGCAGCTTGGCGGGGTGGGACACCGGGGAGCTGTTTTTT
CASSLAGWDTGELFF
>.|14|TRBD1|TRBV2|TRBJ1-6
TGTGCCAGCAGTGAAGGACAGGGGAATTCACCCCTCCACTTT
CASSEGQGNSPLHF
>.|17|TRBD1|TRBV3-1/TRBV3-2|TRBJ2-3
TGTGCCAGCAGCCAAGACCCGCCGACAGGGGGCTCTGATACGCAGTATTTT
CASSQDPPTGGSDTQYF
>.|14|.|TRBV5-1|TRBJ1-5
TGCGCCAGCAGCTTGGGCGGGGAGGACCAGCCCCAGCATTTT
CASSLGGEDQPQHF
>.|14|.|TRBV18|TRBJ1-1
TGTGCCAGCTCACCAACGTGGGCCAACACTGAAGCTTTCTTT
CASSPTWANTEAFF
>medium-sized|17|.|TRBV5-1|TRBJ1-3
TGCGCCAGCAGCTTGACGGGGAATCAGAACTCTGGAAACACCATATATTTT
CASSLTGNQNSGNTIYF
>.|19|.|TRBV5-5|TRBJ1-1
TGTGCCAGCAGCACCCCCCAAAGGCGGGGAGTCATCGATGACACTGAAGCTTTCTTT
CASSTPQRRGVIDDTEAFF
>.|13|.|TRBV19|TRBJ1-2
TGTGCCAGTAGTTTTCAGGGGTTCGTTGGCTACACCTTC
CASSFQGFVGYTF
>.|18|TRBD2|TRBV4-1|TRBJ2-1
TGCGCCAGCAGCCAAGATCGGGGAGGGCCCTGGACCTACAATGAGCAGTTCTTC
CASSQDRGGPWTYNEQFF
>.|14|.|TRBV11-1|TRBJ2-7
TGTGCCAGCAGCTTAGCCGGAGTTAGGTACGAGCAGTACTTC
CASSLAGVRYEQYF
>.|11|.|TRBV12-3/TRBV12-4|TRBJ2-7
TGTGCCAGCAGGTTCCAAAACGAGCAGTACTTC
CASRFQNEQYF
>.|13|.|TRBV25-1|TRBJ1-2
TGTGCCAGCAAGGGAGCTCGGGGTGAGGGCTACACCTTC
CASKGARGEGYTF
>once|17|TRBD2|TRBV14|TRBJ2-1
TGTGCCAGCAGCCAAGGACACGGTAGCGGGGGTGAAAATGAGCAGTTCTTC
CASSQGHGSGGENEQFF
>.|15|.|TRBV5-4|TRBJ1-1
TGTGCCAGCAGCTTGGCAAGGGGCATGAACACTGAAGCTTTCTTT
CASSLARGMNTEAFF
>once|14|TRBD1|TRBV15|TRBJ1-4
TGTGCCACCAGCAGCCCGACAGGGGTGCGAAAACTGTTTTTT
CATSSPTGVRKLFF
>.|16|TRBD1|TRBV3-1/TRBV3-2|TRBJ1-2
TGTGCCAGCAGCCAAGATAACGGCAGGGGGCCATTAAGCTACACCTTC
CASSQDNGRGPLSYTF
>few|15|TRBD1|TRBV19|TRBJ1-2
TGTGCCAGTAGTACCTGGACAGGGGGAAACTATGGCTACACCTTC
CASSTWTGGNYGYTF
>.|14|.|TRBV28|TRBJ1-2
TGTGCCAGCAGTTTCCCCGCAGGGCGCTATGGCTACACCTTC
CASSFPAGRYGYTF
>.|13|.|TRBV5-8|TRBJ2-1
TGTGCCAGCAGCCTTGACAGCGACAGGGAGCAGTTCTTC
CASSLDSDREQFF
>.|13|TRBD1|TRBV29-1|TRBJ2-5
TGCAGCGTTGAAGGGGACAGGGGAGAGACCCAGTACTTC
CSVEGDRGETQYF
>few|11|.|TRBV12-3/TRBV12-4|TRBJ1-2
TGTGCCAGCAGTGGCCCTCGTGGCTACACCTTC
CASSGPRGYTF
>.|13|TRBD1|TRBV7-8|TRBJ2-3
TGTGCCAGCAGCCGGGACAGGGGTGATACGCAGTATTTT
CASSRDRGDTQYF
>.|15|.|TRBV18|TRBJ1-5
TGTGCCAGCTCACCGATTCAGGGGACCAATCAGCCCCAGCATTTT
CASSPIQGTNQPQHF
>.|13|TRBD1|TRBV19|TRBJ2-1
TGTGCCAGTAGTGCCACAGGGGGCAATGAGCAGTTCTTC
CASSATGGNEQFF
>.|15|TRBD1|TRBV5-6|TRBJ2-7
TGTGCCAGCAGCAAAAGGGACAGGGGGCCTTACGAGCAGTACTTC
CASSKRDRGPYEQYF
>once|12|.|TRBV5-5|TRBJ1-2
TGTGCCAGCAGCACCGACAGCTATGGCTACACCTTC
CASSTDSYGYTF
>.|14|TRBD1|TRBV6-6|TRBJ1-2
TGTGCCAGCATCCCACAGGGGGCATCGCGAGGCTACACCTTC
CASIPQGASRGYTF
>.|17|.|TRBV5-1|TRBJ1-4
TGCGCCAGCAGCTTGGCGGGAGGGGACGCAACTAATGAAAAACTGTTTTTT
CASSLAGGDATNEKLFF
>.|16|.|TRBV5-8|TRBJ2-2
TGTGCCAGCAGCTTATTTACGGGGGCGAACACCGGGGAGCTGTTTTTT
CASSLFTGANTGELFF
>few|15|TRBD1|TRBV3-1/TRBV3-2|TRBJ1-1
TGTGCCAGCAGCCACTGGGACAGGGCACATGGTGAAGCTTTCTTT
CASSHWDRAHGEAFF
>.|16|.|TRBV10-3|TRBJ1-6
TGTGCCATCAGTGCTACAGGGAGCTCCTATAATTCACCCCTCCACTTT
CAISATGSSYNSPLHF
>few|16|.|TRBV7-8|TRBJ1-3
TGTGCCAGCAGCCCACAGGCGCCTAGCTCTGGAAACACCATATATTTT
CASSPQAPSSGNTIYF
>.|14|.|TRBV3-1/TRBV3-2|TRBJ1-2
TGTGCCAGCAGCCAAGGGACAGTACACTATGGCTACACCTTC
CASSQGTVHYGYTF
>.|14|TRBD1|TRBV9|TRBJ1-1
TGTGCCAGCAGCGCAAACCCGGGACAGTCACGGGCTTTCTTT
CASSANPGQSRAFF
>.|16|.|TRBV10-1|TRBJ1-3
TGCGCCAGCAGTCCCCAGGGGAATATCGATGGAAACACCATATATTTT
CASSPQGNIDGNTIYF
>once|13|.|TRBV6-5|TRBJ2-3
TGTGCCAGCAAGTCGCCGGGGGCAGATACGCAGTATTTT
CASKSPGADTQYF
>.|13|.|TRBV5-1|TRBJ2-3
TGCGCCAGCAGCTCCCTTGCGGCAGATACGCAGTATTTT
CASSSLAADTQYF
>.|12|.|TRBV6-5|TRBJ1-5
TGTGCCAGCAGTTCAGTAAATCAGCCCCAGCATTTT
CASSSVNQPQHF
>.|14|TRBD2|TRBV3-1/TRBV3-2|TRBJ2-3
TGTGCCAGCAGCCCTAGCGGGGTGTCAGATACGCAGTATTTT
CASSPSGVSDTQYF
>.|13|.|TRBV19|TRBJ1-2
TGTGCCAGTAGTAAGGGACAAAACTATGGCTACACCTTC
CASSKGQNYGYTF
>few|14|.|TRBV5-1|TRBJ1-2
TGCGCCAGCAGCTTGGAAGGGGGTGTCTATGGCTACACCTTC
CASSLEGGVYGYTF
>.|13|TRBD1|TRBV5-4|TRBJ2-7
TGTGCCAGCAGCGGGGACAGGGTGGGCGAGCAGTACTTC
CASSGDRVGEQYF
>.|15|TRBD2|TRBV5-1|TRBJ2-2
TGCGCCAGCAGAGCACTAGCGGGGGACACCGGGGAGCTGTTTTTT
CASRALAGDTGELFF
>.|13|.|TRBV5-1|TRBJ1-2
TGCGCCAGCAGCTTGGACAGGGCGAGAGGCTACACCTTC
CASSLDRARGYTF
>.|15|TRBD2|TRBV6-5|TRBJ2-5
TGTGCCAGCATTGCCCTAGCGGGGATGCAGGAGACCCAGTACTTC
CASIALAGMQETQYF
>.|14|.|TRBV28|TRBJ1-1
TGTGCCAGCAGTTTAGATCTCAGGGAAGGGAAAGCTTTCTTT
CASSLDLREGKAFF
>.|14|.|TRBV27|TRBJ1-2
TGTGCCAGCAGTTCCGACAGAAGTAGCTATGGCTACACCTTC
CASSSDRSSYGYTF
>.|14|.|TRBV5-1|TRBJ2-5
TGCGCCAGCAGCTCCGGGGCGGGGTTGGAGACCCAGTACTTC
CASSSGAGLETQYF
>.|21|TRBD1|TRBV27|TRBJ2-1
TGTGCCAGCATGGCCTTGACTCCGGGACAGAATTATAGGAGCTCCTACAATGAGCAGTTCTTC
CASMALTPGQNYRSSYNEQFF
>.|14|.|TRBV6-1|TRBJ2-1
TGTGCCAGCAGTGAGGCGGGGGCCCACAATGAGCAGTTCTTC
CASSEAGAHNEQFF
>.|13|.|TRBV2|TRBJ1-1
TGTGCCAGCAGTGATGCGGGGTACACTGAAGCTTTCTTT
CASSDAGYTEAFF
>once|14|.|TRBV11-2|TRBJ1-1
TGTGCCAGCAGCCCCTCCTTGTTCCGCACTGAAGCTTTCTTT
CASSPSLFRTEAFF
>.|16|TRBD2|TRBV6-5|TRBJ2-3
TGTGCCAGCAGTTACTCGCGGGGGGCGTTGGGGGATACGCAGTATTTT
CASSYSRGALGDTQYF
>.|13|.|TRBV7-7|TRBJ1-1
TGTGCTAGCAGCTTAGAACAGGACACTGAAGCTTTCTTT
CASSLEQDTEAFF